The TCR beta chain described here comes from a study of shared clonotypes between healthy human individuals. Across the study: Per donor, CD8 memory used one plate, CD8 naive used two, CD4 memory used three and CD4 naive used three.

Sequencing used immunoSEQ multiplex PCR; TCRdb keeps in-frame clones, though not all of them. The profile shows approximately 2,000,000 clones, approximately 92% of them singletons. The trim removed 1 base at V and 0 bases at J, leaving 18 bases unmatched. The CDR3 is 20 amino acids. CDR1 and CDR2 from the germline V gene are MNHEY and SMNVEV (reference sequence). Terminally differentiated effector memory CD45RA+ cells were excluded from the naive CD8 cells, which were CD45RO-negative and positively selected for CCR7. This receptor was taken from a man aged 18 to 29 in good health. Some clones in this sample may be carry-over from other donors' samples. The sequenced material came from naive CD8+ T cells from PBMCs. The chain joins TRBV27 to TRBJ2-7; 7 bases are shared with TRBD2. The CDR3 here is CASSLYTTELARGSSYEQYF. In nucleotides, the CDR3 is TGTGCCAGCAGTTTATATACGACGGAACTAGCGCGCGGTTCCTCCTACGAGCAGTACTTC.